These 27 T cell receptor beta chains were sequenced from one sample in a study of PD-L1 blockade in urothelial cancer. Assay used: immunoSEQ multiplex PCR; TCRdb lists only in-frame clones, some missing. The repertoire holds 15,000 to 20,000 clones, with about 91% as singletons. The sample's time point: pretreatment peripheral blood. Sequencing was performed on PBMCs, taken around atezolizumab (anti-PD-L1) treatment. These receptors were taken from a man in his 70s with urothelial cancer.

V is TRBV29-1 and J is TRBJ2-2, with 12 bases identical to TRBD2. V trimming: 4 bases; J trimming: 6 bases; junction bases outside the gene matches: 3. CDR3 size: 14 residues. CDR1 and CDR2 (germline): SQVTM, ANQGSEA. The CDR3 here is CSVVASGGAGELFF. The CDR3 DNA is TGCAGCGTTGTGGCTAGCGGGGGGGCCGGGGAGCTGTTTTTT.

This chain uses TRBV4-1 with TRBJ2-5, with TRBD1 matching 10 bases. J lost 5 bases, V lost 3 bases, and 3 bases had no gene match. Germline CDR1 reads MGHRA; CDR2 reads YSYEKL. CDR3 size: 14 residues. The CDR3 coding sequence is TGCGCCAGCAGCCAGACAGGGGGCGATGAGACCCAGTACTTC. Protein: CASSQTGGDETQYF.

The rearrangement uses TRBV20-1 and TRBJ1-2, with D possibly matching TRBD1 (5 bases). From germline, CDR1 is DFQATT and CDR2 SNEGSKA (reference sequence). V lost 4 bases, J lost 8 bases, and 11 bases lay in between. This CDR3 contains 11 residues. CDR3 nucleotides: TGCAGTGCTACTGCAGGGAACGGCTACACCTTC. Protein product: CSATAGNGYTF.

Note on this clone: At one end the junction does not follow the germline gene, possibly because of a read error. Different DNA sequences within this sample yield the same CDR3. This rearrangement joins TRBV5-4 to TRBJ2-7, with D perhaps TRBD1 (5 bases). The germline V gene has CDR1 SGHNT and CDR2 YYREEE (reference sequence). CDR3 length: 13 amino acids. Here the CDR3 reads CASSWKGYYEQYF. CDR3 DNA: TGTGCCAGCAGCTGGAAGGGGTACTACGAGCAGTACTTT.

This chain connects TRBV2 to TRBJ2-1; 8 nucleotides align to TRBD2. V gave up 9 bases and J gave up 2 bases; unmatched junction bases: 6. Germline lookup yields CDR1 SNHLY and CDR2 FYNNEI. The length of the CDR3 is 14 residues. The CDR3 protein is CAREAGETYNEQFF. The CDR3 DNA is TGTGCCAGAGAAGCGGGGGAGACCTACAATGAGCAGTTCTTC.

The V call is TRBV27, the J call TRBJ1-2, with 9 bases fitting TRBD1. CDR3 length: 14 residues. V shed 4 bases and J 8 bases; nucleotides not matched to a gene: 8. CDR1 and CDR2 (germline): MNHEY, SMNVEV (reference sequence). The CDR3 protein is CASSSNRGHEGYTF. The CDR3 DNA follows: TGTGCCAGCAGTTCCAACAGGGGGCATGAGGGCTACACCTTC.

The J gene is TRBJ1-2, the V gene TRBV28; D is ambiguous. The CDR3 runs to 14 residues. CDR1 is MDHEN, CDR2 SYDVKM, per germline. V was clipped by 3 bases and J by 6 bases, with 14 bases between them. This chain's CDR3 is CASSFLALSDGYTF. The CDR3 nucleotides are TGTGCCAGCAGTTTCCTAGCCCTTAGCGATGGCTACACCTTC.

The CDR3 DNA reads TGCGCCAGCAGTGAGTCCGGGATCTCCTACGAGCAGTACTTC. It is translated as CASSESGISYEQYF. V gene TRBV10-1 combines with J gene TRBJ2-7; a weak D match, TRBD2 (5 bases). Between the trimmed V and J ends, which lost 0 bases and 0 bases, there was a span of 6 bases. Germline V CDR1 and CDR2: WNHNN, SYGVQD (reference sequence). This CDR3 contains 14 residues.

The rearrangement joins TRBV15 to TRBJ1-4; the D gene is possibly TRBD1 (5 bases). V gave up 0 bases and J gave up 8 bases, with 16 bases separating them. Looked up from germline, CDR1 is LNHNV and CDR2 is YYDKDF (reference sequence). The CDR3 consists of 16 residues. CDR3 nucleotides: TGTGCCACCAGCAGAGAGCGTTTCAGGGTTGGGGAAAAACTGTTTTTT. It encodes CATSRERFRVGEKLFF. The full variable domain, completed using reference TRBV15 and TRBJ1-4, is DAMVIQNPRYQVTQFGKPVTLSCSQTLNHNVMYWYQQKSSQAPKLLFHYYDKDFNNEADTPDNFQSRRPNTSFCFLDIRSPGLGDTAMYLCATSRERFRVGEKLFFGSGTQLSVL.

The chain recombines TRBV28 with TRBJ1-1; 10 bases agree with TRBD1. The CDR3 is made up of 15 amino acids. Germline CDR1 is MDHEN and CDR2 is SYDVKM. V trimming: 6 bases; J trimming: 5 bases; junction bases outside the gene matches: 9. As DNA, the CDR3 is TGTGCCAGCAGCCCGACAGGGGGCGCGAAGACTGAAGCTTTCTTT. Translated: CASSPTGGAKTEAFF.

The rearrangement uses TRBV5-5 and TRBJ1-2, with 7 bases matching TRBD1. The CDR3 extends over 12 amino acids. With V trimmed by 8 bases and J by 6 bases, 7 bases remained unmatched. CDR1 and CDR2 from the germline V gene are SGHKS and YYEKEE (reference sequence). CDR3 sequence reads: CASMIGTDGYTF. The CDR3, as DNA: TGTGCCAGTATGATCGGGACAGATGGCTACACCTTC.

CDR3 residues: CASSLRNTEAFF. The CDR3 nucleotides are TGTGCCAGCAGCCTAAGGAACACTGAAGCTTTCTTT. The genes are TRBV6-6 and TRBJ1-1; D is unclear. Germline values: CDR1 MNHNY, CDR2 SVGAGI (reference sequence). This CDR3 is 12 amino acids long. V was trimmed by 6 bases and J by 1 base, leaving 6 bases between them.

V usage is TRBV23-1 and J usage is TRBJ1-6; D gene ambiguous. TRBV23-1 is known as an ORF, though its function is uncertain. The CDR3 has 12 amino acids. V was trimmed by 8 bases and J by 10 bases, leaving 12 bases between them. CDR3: CASPMEGSPLHF. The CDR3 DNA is TGCGCCAGCCCAATGGAGGGCTCACCCCTCCACTTT.

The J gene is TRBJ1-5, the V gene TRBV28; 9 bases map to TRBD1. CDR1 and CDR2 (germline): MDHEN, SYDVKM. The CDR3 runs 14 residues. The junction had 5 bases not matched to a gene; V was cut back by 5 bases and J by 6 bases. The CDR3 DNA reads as TGTGCCAGCAGTCCACAGGGGGCAGGTCAGCCCCAGCATTTT. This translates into CASSPQGAGQPQHF.

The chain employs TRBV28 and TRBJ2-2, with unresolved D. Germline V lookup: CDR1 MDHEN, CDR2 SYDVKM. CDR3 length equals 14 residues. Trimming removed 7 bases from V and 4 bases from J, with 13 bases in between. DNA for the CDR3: TGTGCCAGCACCCCGCCCAGCGTCACCGGGGAGCTGTTTTTT. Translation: CASTPPSVTGELFF.

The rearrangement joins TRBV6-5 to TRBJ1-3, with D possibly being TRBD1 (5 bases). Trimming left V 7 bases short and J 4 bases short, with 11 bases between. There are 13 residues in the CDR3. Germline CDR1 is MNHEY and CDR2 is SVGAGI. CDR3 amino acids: CASIGDSGNTIYF. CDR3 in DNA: TGTGCCAGCATTGGGGACTCAGGAAACACCATATATTTT.

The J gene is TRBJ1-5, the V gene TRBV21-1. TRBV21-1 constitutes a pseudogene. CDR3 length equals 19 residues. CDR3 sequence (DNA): TGTGCCAGCAGCAAAGTAGTTTTTGTAGGAGGGGAAAGCAATCAGCCCCAGCATTTT. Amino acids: CASSKVVFVGGESNQPQHF.

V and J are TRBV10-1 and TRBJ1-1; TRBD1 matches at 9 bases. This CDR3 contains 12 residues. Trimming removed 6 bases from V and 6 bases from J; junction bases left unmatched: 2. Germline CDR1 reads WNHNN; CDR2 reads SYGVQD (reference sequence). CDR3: CASRGQGPEAFF. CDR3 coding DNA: TGCGCCAGCAGGGGACAGGGACCTGAAGCTTTCTTT.

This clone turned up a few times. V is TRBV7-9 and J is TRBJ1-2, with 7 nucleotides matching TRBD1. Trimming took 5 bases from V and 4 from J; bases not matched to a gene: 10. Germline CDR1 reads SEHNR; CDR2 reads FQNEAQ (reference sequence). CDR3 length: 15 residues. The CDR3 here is CASSLTGRGIYGYTF. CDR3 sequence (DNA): TGTGCCAGCAGCCTGACAGGGAGAGGCATCTATGGCTACACCTTC.

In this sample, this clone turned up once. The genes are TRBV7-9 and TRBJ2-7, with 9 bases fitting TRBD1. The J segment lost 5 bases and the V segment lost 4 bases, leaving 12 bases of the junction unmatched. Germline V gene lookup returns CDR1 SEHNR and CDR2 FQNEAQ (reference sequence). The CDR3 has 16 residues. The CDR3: CASSSPLGTGSHEQYF. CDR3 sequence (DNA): TGTGCCAGCAGCTCCCCTTTGGGGACAGGGTCCCACGAGCAGTACTTC. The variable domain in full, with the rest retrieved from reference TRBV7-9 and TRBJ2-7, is DTGVSQNPRHKITKRGQNVTFRCDPISEHNRLYWYRQTLGQGPEFLTYFQNEAQLEKSRLLSDRFSAERPKGSFSTLEIQRTEQGDSAMYLCASSSPLGTGSHEQYFGPGTRLTVT.

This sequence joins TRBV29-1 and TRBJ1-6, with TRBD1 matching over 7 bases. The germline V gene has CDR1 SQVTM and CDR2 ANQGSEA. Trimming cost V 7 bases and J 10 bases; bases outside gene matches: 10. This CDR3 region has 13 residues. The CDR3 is CSGRRDSSSPLHF. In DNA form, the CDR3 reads TGCAGCGGGCGCCGGGACAGTTCATCACCCCTCCACTTT.

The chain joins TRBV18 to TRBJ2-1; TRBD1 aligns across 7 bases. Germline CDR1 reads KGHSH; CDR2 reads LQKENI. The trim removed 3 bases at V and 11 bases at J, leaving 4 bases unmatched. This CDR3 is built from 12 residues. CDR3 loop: CASSPDRPKQFF. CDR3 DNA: TGTGCCAGCTCACCGGACAGGCCTAAGCAGTTCTTC.

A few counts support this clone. CDR3 bases: TGTGCCAGCAGCTTGGCCGTAAGGGTTAGGGGGCAGTTCTTC. Translated: CASSLAVRVRGQFF. The chain is built from TRBV5-6 and TRBJ2-1; D perhaps matches TRBD1 (5 bases). This CDR3 has 14 residues. V lost 0 bases and J lost 12, with 16 bases in between. From germline, CDR1 is SGHDT and CDR2 YYEEEE.

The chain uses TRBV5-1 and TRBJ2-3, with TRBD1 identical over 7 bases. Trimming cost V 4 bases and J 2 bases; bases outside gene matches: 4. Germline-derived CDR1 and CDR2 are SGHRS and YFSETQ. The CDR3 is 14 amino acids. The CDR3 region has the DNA TGCGCCAGCAGCCCGGGACAGATCACAGATACGCAGTATTTT. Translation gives CASSPGQITDTQYF.

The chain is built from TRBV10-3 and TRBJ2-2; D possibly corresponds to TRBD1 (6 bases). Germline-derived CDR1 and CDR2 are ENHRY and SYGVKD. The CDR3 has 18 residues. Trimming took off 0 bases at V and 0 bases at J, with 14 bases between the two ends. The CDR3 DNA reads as TGTGCCATCAGTGAGTCGTGGCCCGGGACACCGAACACCGGGGAGCTGTTTTTT. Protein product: CAISESWPGTPNTGELFF.

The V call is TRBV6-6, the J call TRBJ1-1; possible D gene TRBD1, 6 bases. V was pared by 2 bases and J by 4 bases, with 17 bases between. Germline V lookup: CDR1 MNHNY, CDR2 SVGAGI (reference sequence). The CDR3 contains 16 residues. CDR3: CASSYGEGVLRTEAFF. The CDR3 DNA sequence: TGTGCCAGCAGTTACGGGGAGGGGGTTTTGCGCACTGAAGCTTTCTTT.

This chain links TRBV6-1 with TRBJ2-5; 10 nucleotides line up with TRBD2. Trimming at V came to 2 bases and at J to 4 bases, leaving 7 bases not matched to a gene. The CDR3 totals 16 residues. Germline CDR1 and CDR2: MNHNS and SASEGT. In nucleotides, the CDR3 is TGTGCCAGCAGTGAACTTATAGCGGGGGGAAGAGAGACCCAGTACTTC. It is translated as CASSELIAGGRETQYF.